This T cell receptor (beta chain) came from a study of T cell changes during pregnancy in multiple sclerosis. Germline lookup yields CDR1 SGDLS and CDR2 YYNGEE. The V segment lost 1 base and the J segment 0 bases; nucleotides outside the gene matches: 3. The CDR3 runs to 16 residues. This clone turned up a few times. Data came from immunoSEQ multiplex PCR; TCRdb stores just in-frame clones and leaves some out. The top ten hold 4.1% of the sample, which has about 40,000 clones, approximately 90% seen once. The chain recombines TRBV9 with TRBJ2-1, with 8 bases that match TRBD2. The sequence was obtained from a female donor with multiple sclerosis, enrolled in a pregnancy study. The sequences come from CD8+ T cells from peripheral blood mononuclear cells, collected in the first trimester of pregnancy. This chain's CDR3 is CASSVSSGASYNEQFF. CDR3 DNA: TGTGCCAGCAGCGTAAGTAGCGGGGCCTCCTACAATGAGCAGTTCTTC.